The clone carrying this T cell receptor beta chain was recorded at least ten times. The antigen remains unidentified. Via MiXCR, TCRdb re-called the reads, giving one row per CDR3 protein. The sample records 250,000 to 300,000 distinct CDR3 sequences, roughly a fifth being singletons. This sample is part of a study of T cell repertoires in cytomegalovirus infection. Study-level background: CMV epitopes that were recently identified and HLA-C-restricted were used alongside well-studied HLA-B-restricted ones. Matching HLA type, along with CMV infection, was indicated by public TCR beta signatures.

Study results and limitations: Cumulated frequencies of public TCR beta families served to identify carriers of CMV plus the relevant HLA.

Germline CDR1 and CDR2: SEHNR and FQNEAQ (reference sequence). The CDR3 sequence is 15 residues long. With 6 bases clipped from V and 7 bases from J, the junction kept 12 bases outside the gene matches. Sequencing used cultured PBMCs, obtained from culture after CMV antigen stimulation. The sequence was obtained from a human donor in good health (CMV status not recorded). Some clones in this sample may be carry-over from other donors' samples. The chain links TRBV7-9 to TRBJ2-1; TRBD2 matches at 7 bases. The CDR3 is CASRRLAREQNEQFF. Written as DNA, the CDR3 is TGTGCCAGCAGGCGACTAGCAAGGGAACAGAATGAGCAGTTCTTC. The full variable domain, with the rest looked up from reference TRBV7-9 and TRBJ2-1, is DTGVSQNPRHKITKRGQNVTFRCDPISEHNRLYWYRQTLGQGPEFLTYFQNEAQLEKSRLLSDRFSAERPKGSFSTLEIQRTEQGDSAMYLCASRRLAREQNEQFFGPGTRLTVL.